The clone carrying this T cell receptor beta chain was counted a few times. The record originates from a study of T cell responses to AZD1222 COVID-19 vaccine. V gave up 5 bases and J gave up 8 bases; unmatched junction bases: 2. The CDR3 totals 14 residues. The V gene's germline CDR1 is LNHDA and CDR2 SQIVND (reference sequence). Using immunoSEQ multiplex PCR, the repertoire was profiled, and TCRdb retains in-frame clones only, with some absent. The table includes roughly 140,000 clones, around nine tenths detected once. The source of this sequence is an adult in good health. V gene TRBV19 combines with J gene TRBJ1-6, with 11 bases lining up with TRBD1. This material consisted of peripheral blood, taken on day 0 of AZD1222 vaccination. CDR3 sequence: CASSGQGAHSPLHF. Here the CDR3 DNA reads TGTGCCAGTAGTGGACAGGGGGCGCATTCACCCCTCCACTTT.